A single sample gave rise to the 25 T cell receptor beta chains below, sequenced in a study of T cell changes during pregnancy in multiple sclerosis. Sequencing used immunoSEQ multiplex PCR; TCRdb keeps in-frame clones, though not all of them. The data show some 47,000 clones, 85% to 90% seen once. Sequences were derived from peripheral blood, sampled in the first trimester of pregnancy. These receptors were obtained from a female donor with multiple sclerosis, enrolled in a pregnancy study.

The chain couples TRBV28 to TRBJ1-2; D is possibly TRBD1 (6 bases). The CDR3 has 14 residues. Trimming removed 6 bases at V and 2 bases at J, with 13 bases between. Germline CDR1 reads MDHEN; CDR2 reads SYDVKM. As DNA, the CDR3 is TGTGCCAGCAGAGATACAGGGAGCAACTATGGCTACACCTTC. This translates into CASRDTGSNYGYTF.

This clone has just a few counts. V gene TRBV19 combines with J gene TRBJ1-5; 8 bases match TRBD1. Germline CDR1 is LNHDA and CDR2 is SQIVND (reference sequence). The CDR3 is 15 amino acids. V trimming: 6 bases; J trimming: 6 bases; junction bases outside the gene matches: 10. Written as DNA, the CDR3 is TGTGCCAGTAGCGAGACAGGGGCCAACTTTCAGCCCCAGCATTTT. This translates into CASSETGANFQPQHF.

The chain has TRBV5-1 and TRBJ2-6; 7 nucleotides agree with TRBD1. Germline-derived CDR1 and CDR2 are SGHRS and YFSETQ. V lost 5 bases, J lost 4 bases, and 15 bases stayed unmatched. CDR3 length equals 18 residues. CDR3 sequence (DNA): TGCGCCAGCAGATCTTATAGGGGGCGTGTAGCCGGGGCCAACGTCCTGACTTTC. Translating gives CASRSYRGRVAGANVLTF.

This chain uses TRBV13 with TRBJ2-2, with 9 nucleotides matching TRBD2. The CDR3 runs 17 residues. The germline V gene has CDR1 PRHDT and CDR2 FYEKMQ (reference sequence). V was clipped by 5 bases and J by 5 bases; unmatched bases: 12. The CDR3 spells CASSPAMASGETGELFF. CDR3 nucleotides: TGTGCCAGCAGCCCCGCCATGGCTAGCGGGGAGACCGGGGAGCTGTTTTTT.

The CDR3, as DNA: TGCGCCAGCAGCCCAGACAGGGCTCGTAATTCACCCCTCCACTTT. Its translation: CASSPDRARNSPLHF. The rearrangement links TRBV5-1 to TRBJ1-6; 7 bases map to TRBD1. Germline assignment: CDR1 SGHRS and CDR2 YFSETQ. This CDR3 contains 15 residues. V dropped 4 bases and J dropped 6; count of bases not matched to a gene: 7.

The rearrangement uses TRBV7-2 and TRBJ2-5, with 7 bases fitting TRBD1. The ends lost 7 bases at V and 5 bases at J; junction bases unmatched: 16. Germline CDR1 and CDR2: SGHTA and FQGNSA. CDR3 length: 16 amino acids. The CDR3 here is CASTNLRDRLVETQYF. For the CDR3, the DNA is TGTGCCAGCACTAACCTACGGGACAGATTAGTCGAGACCCAGTACTTC.

This chain links TRBV30 with TRBJ1-2; the D is unclear. The CDR3 consists of 16 residues. Germline loops: CDR1 GTSNPN, CDR2 SVGIG (reference sequence). The germline V and J ends were trimmed by 4 bases and 3 bases, with 21 bases remaining between them. DNA for the CDR3: TGTGCCTGGAACAAAAGGCGGGCCCTCCCCCACTATGGCTACACCTTC. It specifies CAWNKRRALPHYGYTF. The variable domain in full, completed from reference TRBV30 and TRBJ1-2, reads SQTIHQWPATLVQPVGSPLSLECTVEGTSNPNLYWYRQAAGRGLQLLFYSVGIGQISSEVPQNLSASRPQDRQFILSSKKLLLSDSGFYLCAWNKRRALPHYGYTFGSGTRLTVV.

The V and J genes are TRBV2 and TRBJ1-4; maybe TRBD1 (6 bases). Trimming took 10 bases from V and 8 from J, leaving 17 bases between them. Germline loops: CDR1 SNHLY, CDR2 FYNNEI. This CDR3 spans 13 amino acids. The CDR3 nucleotides read TGTGCCACTTCGGCAGGGGCCAAAGAAAAACTGTTTTTT. It yields the protein CATSAGAKEKLFF.

This clone has only one observation. The J gene is TRBJ1-4, the V gene TRBV18; D unresolved. V was shortened by 6 bases and J by 4 bases, with 12 bases between the two germline ends. Germline loops: CDR1 KGHSH, CDR2 LQKENI. CDR3 length: 14 amino acids. CDR3 residues: CASSQSRVNEKLFF. The CDR3 DNA sequence: TGTGCCAGCTCCCAATCTCGGGTTAATGAAAAACTGTTTTTT.

This chain connects TRBV9 to TRBJ1-1; no reliable D call. The CDR3 is made up of 15 amino acids. From germline, CDR1 is SGDLS and CDR2 YYNGEE. V was clipped by 0 bases and J by 4 bases, with 13 bases between them. CDR3: CASSVDGRGITEAFF. The DNA for the CDR3 is TGTGCCAGCAGCGTAGATGGCCGCGGTATCACTGAAGCTTTCTTT.

This chain joins TRBV15 and TRBJ1-2; unclear D gene. CDR3 length: 14 amino acids. Germline values: CDR1 LNHNV, CDR2 YYDKDF (reference sequence). The V end lost 0 bases, the J end lost 4 bases, and 9 bases lay between the germline ends. The CDR3 sequence: CATSRDYNGYGYTF. CDR3 in DNA: TGTGCCACCAGCAGAGATTACAATGGCTATGGCTACACCTTC.

J is TRBJ1-5 and V is TRBV10-3; 10 nucleotides line up with TRBD1. The CDR3 consists of 15 residues. In germline, CDR1 is ENHRY, CDR2 SYGVKD. V trimming: 8 bases; J trimming: 3 bases; junction bases outside the gene matches: 7. The CDR3 DNA follows: TGTGCCATCGGAGAGGGACAGGGGATCAATCAGCCCCAGCATTTT. As protein: CAIGEGQGINQPQHF.

The CDR3 loop is CASSKPRTIEQFF. CDR3 nucleotides: TGTGCCAGCAGTAAACCCCGGACAATTGAGCAGTTCTTC. The chain combines TRBV6-5 with TRBJ2-1; D is perhaps TRBD1 (5 bases). V was clipped by 5 bases and J by 9 bases, with 14 bases between them. The CDR3 runs to 13 residues. Germline V gene sequence: CDR1 MNHEY, CDR2 SVGAGI.

This chain links TRBV5-1 with TRBJ2-7; 11 bases map to TRBD1. The germline V gene encodes CDR1 SGHRS and CDR2 YFSETQ. V shed 3 bases and J 5 bases; nucleotides not matched to a gene: 4. The CDR3 sequence is 14 residues long. Written as DNA, the CDR3 is TGCGCCAGCAGCTCGGGACAGGGGGAAGACGAGCAGTACTTC. Its translation is CASSSGQGEDEQYF.

This clone turned up a few times. This chain joins TRBV7-8 and TRBJ1-5; D gene unclear. CDR1 is SGHVS, CDR2 FQNEAQ, per germline. CDR3 size: 12 residues. Trimming took off 5 bases at V and 5 bases at J, with 7 bases between the two ends. CDR3: CASSPLDQPQHF. The CDR3 DNA follows: TGTGCCAGCAGCCCGTTAGATCAGCCCCAGCATTTT.

The chain employs TRBV10-1 and TRBJ2-2, with D possibly TRBD1 on 5 matching bases. Between the trimmed V and J ends, which lost 7 bases and 0 bases, there was a span of 9 bases. The CDR3 is 14 residues long. Germline-derived CDR1 and CDR2 are WNHNN and SYGVQD (reference sequence). The DNA for the CDR3 is TGCGCCAGCAAGGACACTACGAACACCGGGGAGCTGTTTTTT. This translates into CASKDTTNTGELFF.

The CDR3 nucleotides are TGTGCCAGCAGTGAGGGTAGCGGGGGCCATGAGCAGTTCTTC. Amino acids: CASSEGSGGHEQFF. The V call is TRBV6-1, the J call TRBJ2-1, with 9 bases fitting TRBD2. The CDR3 spans 14 residues. The germline V gene encodes CDR1 MNHNS and CDR2 SASEGT. The J segment lost 8 bases and the V segment lost 3 bases, leaving 5 bases of the junction unmatched.

V gene TRBV6-5 combines with J gene TRBJ2-5; TRBD2 is a possible D gene (5 bases). Per the germline V gene, CDR1 is MNHEY and CDR2 is SVGAGI. This CDR3 spans 10 amino acids. Trimming took 8 bases from V and 4 from J, leaving 5 bases between them. CDR3 loop: CASGGETQYF. The CDR3 DNA sequence: TGTGCCAGCGGAGGAGAGACCCAGTACTTC.

This clone came up once. The chain is built from TRBV7-2 and TRBJ2-5; the D gene is possibly TRBD2 (5 bases). Germline V gene lookup returns CDR1 SGHTA and CDR2 FQGNSA. The CDR3 is 13 amino acids. Deletions cut 3 bases from V and 5 bases from J, with 10 bases between. The CDR3 DNA reads TGTGCCAGCAGCTTCTGGAGGTGGGAGACCCAGTACTTC. Its protein is CASSFWRWETQYF.

The chain carries TRBV7-2 and TRBJ2-1, with D tentatively TRBD2 (5 bases). Germline V gene lookup returns CDR1 SGHTA and CDR2 FQGNSA. The CDR3 is 14 amino acids. The V and J ends lost 1 base and 7 bases respectively, with 11 bases between them. This chain's CDR3 is CASSLDRGWNEQFF. The DNA of the CDR3 is TGTGCCAGCAGCTTAGATCGGGGTTGGAATGAGCAGTTCTTC.

This chain connects TRBV5-1 to TRBJ1-2; possible D gene TRBD1, 5 bases. Per germline, CDR1 SGHRS and CDR2 YFSETQ. This CDR3 is 15 amino acids long. Deletions cut 4 bases from V and 6 bases from J, with 19 bases between. The CDR3 nucleotides are TGCGCCAGCAGCCGATCCGGGGGGGGTTTGGATGGCTACACCTTC. It codes for CASSRSGGGLDGYTF.

This clone was seen only once. CDR3 region: CASCGDSNSPLHF. CDR3 nucleotide sequence: TGTGCCAGCTGCGGCGACAGTAATTCACCCCTCCACTTT. The V and J genes are TRBV6-1 and TRBJ1-6; tentatively, D is TRBD1 (5 bases). V dropped 8 bases and J dropped 6 bases, with 11 bases sitting between them. The CDR3 extends over 13 amino acids. The germline CDR1 and CDR2 sequences are MNHNS and SASEGT.

The rearrangement uses TRBV10-3 and TRBJ2-2, with TRBD1 identical over 10 bases. Germline CDR1 ENHRY, CDR2 SYGVKD. The CDR3 is 17 amino acids. V shed 3 bases and J 6 bases; nucleotides not matched to a gene: 10. The CDR3 spells CAISDGADRGRPGELFF. The DNA for the CDR3 is TGTGCCATCAGTGATGGGGCTGACAGGGGGCGTCCCGGGGAGCTGTTTTTT.

This chain uses TRBV30 with TRBJ2-7; D is perhaps TRBD2 (6 bases). The germline V gene encodes CDR1 GTSNPN and CDR2 SVGIG (reference sequence). The CDR3 covers 11 residues. The V gene lost 4 bases and the J gene lost 6 bases, with 10 bases spanning the gap. CDR3 in amino acids: CAWKRGSEQYF. The CDR3 nucleotides read TGTGCCTGGAAACGGGGGAGCGAGCAGTACTTC. Full variable domain (rest looked up from reference TRBV30 and TRBJ2-7): SQTIHQWPATLVQPVGSPLSLECTVEGTSNPNLYWYRQAAGRGLQLLFYSVGIGQISSEVPQNLSASRPQDRQFILSSKKLLLSDSGFYLCAWKRGSEQYFGPGTRLTVT.

This clone was counted between two and nine times. The DNA for the CDR3 is TGTGCCAGCTCCCTACAGGGGGCTGGGGAGACCCAGTACTTC. Translated, it gives CASSLQGAGETQYF. This chain connects TRBV9 to TRBJ2-5, with TRBD1 matching over 9 bases. V dropped 7 bases and J dropped 5; count of bases not matched to a gene: 9. CDR3 length equals 14 residues. Germline CDR1 is SGDLS and CDR2 is YYNGEE. The full variable domain, with the rest looked up from reference TRBV9 and TRBJ2-5, is DSGVTQTPKHLITATGQRVTLRCSPRSGDLSVYWYQQSLDQGLQFLIQYYNGEERAKGNILERFSAQQFPDLHSELNLSSLELGDSALYFCASSLQGAGETQYFGPGTRLLVL.